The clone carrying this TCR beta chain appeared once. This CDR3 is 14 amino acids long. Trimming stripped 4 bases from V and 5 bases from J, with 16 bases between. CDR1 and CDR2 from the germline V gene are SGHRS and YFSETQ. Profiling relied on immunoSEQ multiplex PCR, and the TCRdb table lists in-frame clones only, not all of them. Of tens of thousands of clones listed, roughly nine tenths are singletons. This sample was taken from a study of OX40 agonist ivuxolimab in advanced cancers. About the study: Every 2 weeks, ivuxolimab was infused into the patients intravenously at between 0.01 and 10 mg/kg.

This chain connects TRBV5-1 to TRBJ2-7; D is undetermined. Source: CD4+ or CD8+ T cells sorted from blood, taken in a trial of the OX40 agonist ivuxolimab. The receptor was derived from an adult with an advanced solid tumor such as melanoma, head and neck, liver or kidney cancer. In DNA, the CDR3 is TGCGCCAGCAGCCGCGGAACGGCCGGCAACGAGCAGTACTTC. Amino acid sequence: CASSRGTAGNEQYF. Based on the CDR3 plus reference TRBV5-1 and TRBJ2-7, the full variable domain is KAGVTQTPRYLIKTRGQQVTLSCSPISGHRSVSWYQQTPGQGLQFLFEYFSETQRNKGNFPGRFSGRQFSNSRSEMNVSTLELGDSALYLCASSRGTAGNEQYFGPGTRLTVT.